The following is a TCR beta chain sequence with its context. The antigen is not known. The data belong to a study of OX40 agonist ivuxolimab in advanced cancers. Study information: The study gave patients intravenous ivuxolimab at 0.01 to 10 mg/kg every 2 weeks. The mean age was approximately 56 years, ranging from roughly 23 to 80, with about 87% of participants male. General study findings and limits: No determination was made of the antigen specificity of the expanded peripheral T cells. Relative to CD4+, CD8+ T cells held more expanded clones on average.

The ends lost 3 bases at V and 3 bases at J; junction bases unmatched: 4. The CDR3 consists of 17 residues. Germline CDR1 and CDR2: SGHTA and FQGTGA. The protocol was immunoSEQ multiplex PCR, while the TCRdb copy is restricted to in-frame clones and leaves out a portion. The sample has 65,000 or so clones; around four fifths are singletons. The chain is built from TRBV7-3 and TRBJ2-3; TRBD2 matches at 15 bases. This specimen was CD4+ or CD8+ T cells sorted from blood, taken in a trial of the OX40 agonist ivuxolimab. This TCR was recovered from an adult with an advanced solid tumor such as melanoma, head and neck, liver or kidney cancer. In DNA form, the CDR3 reads TGTGCCAGCAGCTTGGGACTAGCGGGAGGAGGGACAGATACGCAGTATTTT. Its protein is CASSLGLAGGGTDTQYF.